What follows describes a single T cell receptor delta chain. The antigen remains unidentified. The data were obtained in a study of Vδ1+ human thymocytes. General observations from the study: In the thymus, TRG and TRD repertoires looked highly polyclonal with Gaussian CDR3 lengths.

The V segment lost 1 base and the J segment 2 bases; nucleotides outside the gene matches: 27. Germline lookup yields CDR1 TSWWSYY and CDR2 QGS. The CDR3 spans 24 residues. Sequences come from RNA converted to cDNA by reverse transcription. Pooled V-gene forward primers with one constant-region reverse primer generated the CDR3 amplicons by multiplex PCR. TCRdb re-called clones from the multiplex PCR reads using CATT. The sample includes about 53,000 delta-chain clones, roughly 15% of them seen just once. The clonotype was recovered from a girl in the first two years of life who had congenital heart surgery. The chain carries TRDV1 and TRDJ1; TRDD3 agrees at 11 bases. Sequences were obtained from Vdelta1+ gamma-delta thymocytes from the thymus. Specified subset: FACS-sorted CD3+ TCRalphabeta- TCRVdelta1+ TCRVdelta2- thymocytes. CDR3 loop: CALGEPHPSIGGYARGPHTDKLIF. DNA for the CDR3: TGTGCTCTTGGGGAACCCCATCCTTCTATTGGGGGATACGCGAGGGGACCCCATACCGATAAACTCATCTTT.